This TCR beta chain was identified during a study of OX40 agonist ivuxolimab in advanced cancers. Study-wide context: Ivuxolimab was a fully human IgG2 agonistic monoclonal antibody targeting the costimulatory receptor OX40 (CD134). Intravenous ivuxolimab was administered to patients every 2 weeks at six dose levels: 0.01, 0.1, 0.3, 1.5, 3 and 10 mg/kg. Among the approximately 50 dose-escalation patients, around 19 had hepatocellular carcinoma, around 15 melanoma, 9 renal cell carcinoma and 9 head and neck cancer. A male proportion of roughly 80% and a mean age of approximately 55 years, ranging from about 23 to 90, were recorded for the dose-escalation cohort. Prior anti-PD-1, anti-PD-L1 or anti-CTLA-4 therapy was permitted, and checkpoint inhibitors had been received by less than 45% of dose-escalation patients. Partial responses were achieved by three dose-escalation patients, of whom one had hepatocellular carcinoma and two had cutaneous melanoma. The point of sequencing TCRbeta in the periphery was to test whether ivuxolimab changed TCR sequence diversity and drove clonal T-cell expansion. The paper covers the monotherapy dose-escalation part of the phase I ivuxolimab trial, which included N of about 50 patients. Overall results and qualifications from the work: In partial responders in the 0.1-3.0 mg/kg groups, normalized peripheral clonal expansion was found to be among the lowest, especially among CD8+ T cells. Antigen specificity was not determined for the clonally expanded peripheral T cells. Low levels of normalized T-cell clonal expansion were also seen in some nonresponding patients. After ivuxolimab, CD8+ T cells had more expanded clones than CD4+ T cells on average. At doses from 0.1 to 3.0 mg/kg, clonal expansion was seen in both CD4+ and CD8+ blood T cells between baseline and week 6.

The trial excluded patients who had a history of autoimmune disease or were on systemic immunosuppression. Peripheral blood for TCR sequencing was collected from all dose cohorts at baseline, on cycle 4 day 1, and on cycle 7 day 1. Samples were obtained from an open-label, multicenter, first-in-human phase I dose-escalation trial of ivuxolimab. Adults with locally advanced or metastatic head and neck squamous cell, hepatocellular, melanoma or renal cell carcinoma were enrolled in the trial. CD4+ and CD8+ T cells were sorted separately from peripheral blood before TCR sequencing. The germline V gene specifies SGHRS as CDR1 and YFSETQ as CDR2. Its CDR3 holds 14 amino acids, cysteine through phenylalanine. Just CDR3 DNA is preserved here, 42 bases in frame from base 1. V was cut back by 4 bases and J by 1 base, leaving a gap of 11 bases between them. To sequence the TCRbeta CDR3 region, genomic DNA was isolated from the sorted cells. The immunoSEQ Assay was used for sequencing of TCRbeta CDR3 regions. The source is immuneACCESS, and TCRdb retained only in-frame sequences with V and J called. Part of the clones is not carried over; for the studies checked, unresolved V genes explain less than half of this, and the remainder is unexplained. The sample data list fewer than 85,000 clones, and roughly 80% of these were observed just once. Jointly, the top ten make up 6.7% of the sample.

In regard to this clone: Its recognized antigen is unknown. One base away there is no much larger clone; base qualities are not given.

The receptor chain draws on TRBV5-1 and TRBJ1-1; the D segment could be TRBD1, given 6 matching bases. The sample was CD4+ or CD8+ T cells sorted from blood, taken in a trial of the OX40 agonist ivuxolimab. The receptor was derived from an adult with an advanced solid tumor such as melanoma, head and neck, liver or kidney cancer. The CDR3 region has the sequence CASSQGPGNTEAFF. The nucleotides are TGCGCCAGCAGCCAGGGGCCAGGGAACACTGAAGCTTTCTTT.